Detailed here is one TCR beta chain. These data are taken from a study of technical replicates of blood from a handful of donors. Produced via immunoSEQ multiplex PCR; TCRdb's table is partial and in-frame only. The profile covers tens of thousands of clones, with about 96% appearing a single time and around 0.2% taken by the ten largest. CDR1 and CDR2 (germline): SGHTA, FQGNSA. The CDR3 sequence is 17 residues long. V lost 1 base to trimming and J lost 6 bases; unmatched junction nucleotides: 11. Sequencing was performed on T cells isolated from PBMCs. The rearrangement links TRBV7-2 to TRBJ2-1; the match to TRBD2 covers 8 bases. The receptor was derived from a human donor in good health. The CDR3 nucleotides are TGTGCCAGCAGCTTAGTTGCGGGGGGCGCCCCGGGCAATGAGCAGTTCTTC. Its translation is CASSLVAGGAPGNEQFF.